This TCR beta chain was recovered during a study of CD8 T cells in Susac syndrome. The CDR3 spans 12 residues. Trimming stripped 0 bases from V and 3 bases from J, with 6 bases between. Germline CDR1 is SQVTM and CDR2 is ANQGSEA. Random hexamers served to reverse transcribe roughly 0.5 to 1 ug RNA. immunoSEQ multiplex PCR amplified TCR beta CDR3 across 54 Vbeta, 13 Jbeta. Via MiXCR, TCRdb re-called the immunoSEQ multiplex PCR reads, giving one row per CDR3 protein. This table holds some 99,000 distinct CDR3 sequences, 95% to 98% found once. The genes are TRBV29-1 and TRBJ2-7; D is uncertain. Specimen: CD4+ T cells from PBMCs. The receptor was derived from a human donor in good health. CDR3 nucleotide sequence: TGCAGCGTTGAAGATAAAGGCTACGAGCAGTACTTC. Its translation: CSVEDKGYEQYF.